This T cell receptor (beta chain) was captured by sequencing in a study of blood T cell repertoires in COVID-19. Turning to the study itself: The United States, Italy and Spain provided the acute and convalescent COVID-19 samples. The cDNA or gDNA used as material had been derived from T cells, B-cell-depleted T cells, or PBMCs.

Methods used by the authors: Cell counts per sample came from amplifying reference gene primers. TCRdb's copy holds only in-frame clones and misses some; the assay was immunoSEQ multiplex PCR. V, J and clone size derive from that table, while D and trimming were established from the DNA sequence. The table has some 140,000 clones, 70% to 85% seen once. The CDR3 is 13 residues long. V lost 5 bases to trimming and J lost 9 bases, with 14 bases between them. The V gene's germline CDR1 is SEHNR and CDR2 FQNEAQ (reference sequence). The sequence was collected from an elderly woman with acute or convalescent COVID-19. Sequenced input: peripheral blood. The V gene is TRBV7-9, the J gene TRBJ1-3; maybe TRBD1 (5 bases). This CDR3 reads CASSVGPQGTIYF. The CDR3 DNA sequence: TGTGCCAGCAGCGTCGGACCCCAGGGCACCATATATTTT. Drawing the rest from reference TRBV7-9 and TRBJ1-3, the complete variable domain is DTGVSQNPRHKITKRGQNVTFRCDPISEHNRLYWYRQTLGQGPEFLTYFQNEAQLEKSRLLSDRFSAERPKGSFSTLEIQRTEQGDSAMYLCASSVGPQGTIYFGEGSWLTVV.